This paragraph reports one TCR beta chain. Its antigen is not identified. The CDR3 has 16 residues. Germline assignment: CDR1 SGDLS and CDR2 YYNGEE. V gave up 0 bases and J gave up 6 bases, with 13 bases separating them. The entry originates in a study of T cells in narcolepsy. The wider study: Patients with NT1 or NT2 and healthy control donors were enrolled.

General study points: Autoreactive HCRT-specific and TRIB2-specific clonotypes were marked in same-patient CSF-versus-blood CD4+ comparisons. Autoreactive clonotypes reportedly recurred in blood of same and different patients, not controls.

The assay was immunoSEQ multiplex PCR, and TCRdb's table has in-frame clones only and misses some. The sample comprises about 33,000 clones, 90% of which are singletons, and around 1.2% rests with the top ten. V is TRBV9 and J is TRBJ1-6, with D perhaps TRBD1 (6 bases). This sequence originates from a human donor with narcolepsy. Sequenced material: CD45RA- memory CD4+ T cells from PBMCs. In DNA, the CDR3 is TGTGCCAGCAGCGTAGAGGCAGGGGATACTAATTCACCCCTCCACTTT. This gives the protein CASSVEAGDTNSPLHF.